The source of this T cell receptor beta chain is a study of blood T cell repertoires in COVID-19. Looking at the study overall: Italy, Spain and the United States were the sources of the convalescent and acute COVID-19 samples. The analysed material was cDNA or gDNA that came from T cells, B-cell-depleted T cells, or PBMCs.

The authors' processing: Amplified reference gene primers provided the basis for estimating nucleated cell counts. Profiled with immunoSEQ multiplex PCR; TCRdb holds only in-frame clones, not every one. For V, J and clone size, that table is used; D and trimming come from the DNA. The repertoire holds around 77,000 clones, under 90% seen once, with approximately 11% in the top ten. CDR1 and CDR2 (germline): SNHLY, FYNNEI. V lost 7 bases and J lost 5, with 20 bases in between. The CDR3 runs to 15 residues. This clone has just a few counts. This rearrangement joins TRBV2 to TRBJ2-5; possible D gene TRBD2, 5 bases. Sequencing was carried out using peripheral blood. The sequence was obtained from a man in his 70s with active or convalescent COVID-19. CDR3 sequence (DNA): TGTGCCAGCAAAGGGAGTGGCCTCGTCGTGGAGACCCAGTACTTC. Amino acids: CASKGSGLVVETQYF.